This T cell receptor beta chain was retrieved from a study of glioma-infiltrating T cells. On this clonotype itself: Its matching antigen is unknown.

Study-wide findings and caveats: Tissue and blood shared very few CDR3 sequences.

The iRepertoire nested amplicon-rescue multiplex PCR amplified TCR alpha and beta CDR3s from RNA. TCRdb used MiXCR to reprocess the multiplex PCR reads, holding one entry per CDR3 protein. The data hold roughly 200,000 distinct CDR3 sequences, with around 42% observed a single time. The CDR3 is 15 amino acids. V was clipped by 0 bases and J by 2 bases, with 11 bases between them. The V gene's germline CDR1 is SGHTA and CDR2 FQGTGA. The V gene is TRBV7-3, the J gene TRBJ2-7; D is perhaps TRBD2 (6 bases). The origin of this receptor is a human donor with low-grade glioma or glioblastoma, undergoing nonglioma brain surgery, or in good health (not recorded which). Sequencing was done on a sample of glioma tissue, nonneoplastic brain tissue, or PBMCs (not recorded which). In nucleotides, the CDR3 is TGTGCCAGCAGCTTAACTCCTAGCGAGGCCTACGAGCAGTACTTC. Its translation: CASSLTPSEAYEQYF.